Sequencing of this TCR beta chain was carried out in a study of shared clonotypes between healthy human individuals. Study-wide points: Clonotypes shared by all four donors outscored non-shared clonotypes in generation probability. A generally larger estimated richness was seen in naive subsets than in memory subsets.

In the sorted-subset replicate PCRs, 200 ng DNA, 25,000 to 30,000 T cell genomes, was used. In the original processing: With immunoSEQ giving junction-only sequences and no quality scores, filtering differed. The repertoire was sequenced with immunoSEQ multiplex PCR; TCRdb's copy has only in-frame clones and lacks some. The DNA gave D and trimming, while V, J and clone size come from that table. The sample has around 980,000 clones, 75% to 85% seen once. CDR1 GTSNPN and CDR2 SVGIG come from the germline V gene (reference sequence). V shed 4 bases, J shed 11 bases, and the junction held 10 bases outside the gene matches. The CDR3 contains 13 residues. This clone has a single count. No antigen is known for it.

The chain recombines TRBV30 with TRBJ2-5; 10 bases match TRBD1. This receptor was taken from a man between 18 and 29 years old in good health. Some clones in this sample may be carry-over from other donors' samples. Sequencing used memory CD4+ T cells from PBMCs. Stated subset: CD45RA-negative fraction. The CDR3 loop is CAWNQGQGKEQYF. CDR3 DNA sequence: TGTGCCTGGAACCAGGGACAGGGGAAAGAGCAGTACTTC.